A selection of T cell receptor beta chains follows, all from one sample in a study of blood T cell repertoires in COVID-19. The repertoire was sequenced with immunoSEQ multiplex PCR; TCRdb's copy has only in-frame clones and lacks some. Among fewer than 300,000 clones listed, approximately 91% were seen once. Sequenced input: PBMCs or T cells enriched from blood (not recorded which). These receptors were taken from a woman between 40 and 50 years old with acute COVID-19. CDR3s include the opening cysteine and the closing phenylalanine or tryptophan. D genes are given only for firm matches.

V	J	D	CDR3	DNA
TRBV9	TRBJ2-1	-	CASSPLLSSYNEQFF	TGTGCCAGCAGCCCACTCCTTAGCTCCTACAATGAGCAGTTCTTC
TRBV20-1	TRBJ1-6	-	CSASLFADRVNSPLHF	TGCAGTGCTAGTTTATTCGCTGACAGAGTCAATTCACCCCTCCACTTT
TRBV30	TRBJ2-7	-	CAWGGTSYEQYF	TGTGCCTGGGGCGGGACTTCGTACGAGCAGTACTTC
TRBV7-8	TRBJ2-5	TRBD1	CASSPGQGVGETQYF	TGTGCCAGCAGCCCGGGACAGGGGGTCGGCGAGACCCAGTACTTC
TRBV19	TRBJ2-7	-	CASKLEGGDYEQYF	TGTGCCAGTAAGCTGGAGGGTGGGGACTACGAGCAGTACTTC
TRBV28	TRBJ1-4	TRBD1	CASRTGTETEKLFF	TGTGCCAGCAGAACCGGGACAGAGACTGAAAAACTGTTTTTT
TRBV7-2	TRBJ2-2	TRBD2	CASSSGLAGGPGTGELFF	TGTGCCAGCAGCTCGGGACTAGCGGGGGGGCCGGGCACCGGGGAGCTGTTTTTT
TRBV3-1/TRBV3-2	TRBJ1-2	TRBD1	CASSHQVQGGRTTYGYTF	TGTGCCAGCAGCCACCAAGTTCAAGGGGGCAGAACAACTTATGGCTACACCTTC
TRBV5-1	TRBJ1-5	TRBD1	CASSLDGQGEQPQHF	TGCGCCAGCAGCTTGGACGGACAGGGAGAACAGCCCCAGCATTTT
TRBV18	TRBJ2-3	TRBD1	CASSPGTGGADTQYF	TGTGCCAGCTCACCCGGGACAGGGGGTGCAGATACGCAGTATTTT
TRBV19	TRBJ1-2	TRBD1	CASSMATGDGYTF	TGTGCCAGTAGTATGGCCACAGGGGATGGCTACACCTTC